This T cell receptor beta chain came from a study of blood T cell repertoires in COVID-19. The sample holds one count of this clone. Assay: immunoSEQ multiplex PCR; the TCRdb copy retains only in-frame clones and omits some. The sample shows about 170,000 clones, less than 85% of them seen only once. The clonotype comes from an elderly woman with acute or convalescent COVID-19. Sequencing was performed on peripheral blood.

The CDR3 region is CASSPPTSSTDTQYF. The CDR3 nucleotides are TGTGCCAGCAGCCCTCCGACTAGCAGCACAGATACGCAGTATTTT. This chain links TRBV27 with TRBJ2-3; 7 bases line up with TRBD2. CDR1 is MNHEY, CDR2 SMNVEV, per germline (reference sequence). This CDR3 has 15 residues. The junction had 6 bases not matched to a gene; V was cut back by 6 bases and J by 0 bases.